These 22 T cell receptor beta chains were all obtained from the same sample, sequenced in a study of molecular identifiers for immune sequencing clone quantification. TCRdb redid the calling of the PCR reads with MiXCR, one entry per CDR3 protein. The sample has 88,000 or so distinct CDR3 sequences; roughly 23% are singletons. The sequencing input was naive CD8+ T cells from blood, with Jurkat cell RNA spiked in. Noted subset: FACS-sorted CD8+CD4-CCR7+CD45RA+ naive T cells. The receptor source for this set is a human donor in good health. Some libraries in this study had Jurkat cell RNA spiked in.

This clonotype has a handful of counts. The conserved phenylalanine or tryptophan normally closing the CDR3 is absent here, so this likely arose from a read error. V is TRBV6-5 and J is TRBJ2-1; either TRBD1 or TRBD2 may fit D (5 bases each). This CDR3 region has 14 residues. Germline CDR1 MNHEY, CDR2 SVGAGI. Trimming stripped 6 bases from V and 9 bases from J, with 18 bases between. CDR3 loop: CASRPGTPFPEQFL. The CDR3 DNA is TGTGCCAGCAGACCCGGGACCCCCTTTCCTGAGCAGTTCCTC.

This clonotype came up many times. The chain carries TRBV7-9 and TRBJ2-7; possible D gene TRBD1, 5 bases. The V end was cut by 3 bases, the J end by 4 bases, with 16 bases between. The CDR3 is 15 residues long. Germline V gene data show CDR1 as SEHNR and CDR2 as FQNEAQ (reference sequence). CDR3 sequence: CASSFSVGPMYEQYF. The CDR3 DNA follows: TGTGCCAGCAGCTTCTCTGTGGGGCCCATGTACGAGCAGTACTTC.

The table lists this clonotype with many counts. V gene TRBV6-5 combines with J gene TRBJ1-1; 9 bases line up with TRBD1. Germline-derived CDR1 and CDR2 are MNHEY and SVGAGI. The junction had 7 bases not matched to a gene; V was cut back by 0 bases and J by 5 bases. The CDR3 spans 16 residues. CDR3 in DNA: TGTGCCAGCAGTTACTCCCGGGACAGGGCTCGGACTGAAGCTTTCTTT. Encoded protein: CASSYSRDRARTEAFF.

This clonotype was recorded many times. The genes are TRBV7-9 and TRBJ1-1; D is possibly TRBD1 (6 bases). The CDR3 runs to 17 residues. Trimming shortened V by 5 bases and J by 0 bases, and 19 bases separated the two germline ends. Germline V gene sequence: CDR1 SEHNR, CDR2 FQNEAQ (reference sequence). In DNA, the CDR3 is TGTGCCAGCAGCCATCCCCAGGGGTACAGTCTGAACACTGAAGCTTTCTTT. It codes for CASSHPQGYSLNTEAFF.

This clonotype was found many times. The V gene is TRBV9, the J gene TRBJ2-3; TRBD2 matches 14 bases. This CDR3 comprises 17 residues. Germline V gives CDR1 SGDLS, CDR2 YYNGEE. J lost 4 bases, V lost 4 bases, and 8 bases had no gene match. For the CDR3, the DNA is TGTGCCAGCAGCCTAGGACTAGCGGGGGGCTTGGCAGATACGCAGTATTTT. This sequence encodes CASSLGLAGGLADTQYF.

This clonotype was observed once. This sequence joins TRBV11-2 and TRBJ2-7; TRBD1 matches at 9 bases. This CDR3 comprises 17 residues. V lost 1 base and J lost 0; bases outside the gene matches: 7. Germline lookup yields CDR1 SGHAT and CDR2 FQNNGV. The CDR3 sequence: CASSLVLQGANSYEQYF. CDR3 coding DNA: TGTGCCAGCAGCTTAGTACTACAGGGGGCGAACTCCTACGAGCAGTACTTC.

To note about this clonotype: A junction end diverges from the germline sequence, so it may reflect a read error. V is TRBV13 and J is TRBJ2-7, with D possibly TRBD2 on 5 matching bases. CDR1 is PRHDT, CDR2 FYEKMQ, per germline (reference sequence). CDR3 size: 15 residues. DNA for the CDR3: TGTGCCAGCAGCTTGGCTCGTGGGAGCTCCTACGAGCAGTGCTTC. It specifies CASSLARGSSYEQCF.

This clonotype was detected many times. Compared with germline, one end of the junction differs, possibly owing to a read error. The chain joins TRBV19 to TRBJ2-3; the match to TRBD2 covers 8 bases. Germline V gene lookup returns CDR1 LNHDA and CDR2 SQIVND (reference sequence). This CDR3 is 12 amino acids long. CDR3 amino acids: CASSGGGGPLNF. CDR3 DNA: TGTGCCAGTAGCGGGGGGGGGGGACCCCTGAATTTT.

This clonotype was detected ten times or more. The chain has TRBV7-6 and TRBJ2-5, with D unresolved. This CDR3 is built from 12 residues. V lost 5 bases to trimming and J lost 1 base, with 5 bases between them. In germline, CDR1 is SGHVS, CDR2 FNYEAQ. DNA of the CDR3: TGTGCCAGCAGCCCAGCCCAAGAGACCCAGTACTTC. Its translation is CASSPAQETQYF.

Concerning this clonotype itself: Being one base from a much bigger clone, this may be a read error. The chain combines TRBV6-2 or TRBV6-3 with TRBJ2-5, with D possibly matching TRBD1 (5 bases). CDR3 length: 14 amino acids. Per germline, CDR1 MNHEY and CDR2 SVGEGT. Trimming took 9 bases from V and 1 from J, leaving 15 bases between them. CDR3 bases: TGTGCCAGGCACGTAGGGGAAAGCCAAGAGACCCAGTACTTC. Amino acid sequence: CARHVGESQETQYF.

This clonotype was observed a handful of times. The rearrangement links TRBV27 to TRBJ2-1, with D perhaps given as TRBD1 or TRBD2 (5 bases each). V dropped 3 bases and J dropped 8 bases, with 8 bases sitting between them. The CDR3 extends over 12 amino acids. CDR1 is MNHEY, CDR2 SMNVEV, per germline (reference sequence). CDR3 protein: CASSLGDHEQFF. CDR3 DNA: TGTGCCAGCAGTTTGGGGGATCATGAGCAGTTCTTC.

The table lists this clonotype with a few counts. CDR3 DNA sequence: TGCGCCAGCAGCCAGGACCGATTGTATGAGCAGTTCTTC. Translation gives CASSQDRLYEQFF. The rearrangement uses TRBV4-1 and TRBJ2-1, with no clear D. V dropped 3 bases and J dropped 8 bases, with 11 bases sitting between them. The CDR3 sequence is 13 residues long. The germline V gene has CDR1 MGHRA and CDR2 YSYEKL.

This clonotype appeared many times. V gene TRBV29-1 combines with J gene TRBJ2-3, with 8 bases that match TRBD1. This CDR3 has 16 residues. The germline V gene encodes CDR1 SQVTM and CDR2 ANQGSEA. The junction had 9 bases not matched to a gene; V was cut back by 0 bases and J by 4 bases. The DNA for the CDR3 is TGCAGCGTTGAAGATCCGACAGGGGAAATGCCAGATACGCAGTATTTT. Residues: CSVEDPTGEMPDTQYF.

On this clonotype itself: A much larger clone is a single base away; this may be a read error. The conserved final phenylalanine or tryptophan is absent from the CDR3, which likely points to a read error. The chain couples TRBV6-1 to TRBJ2-3; 7 nucleotides agree with TRBD1. Germline V gene lookup returns CDR1 MNHNS and CDR2 SASEGT. This CDR3 contains 18 residues. Unmatched junction bases numbered 13, after V lost 2 bases and J lost 2 bases. This CDR3 is CASSELPPGQLYTDTQYS. The DNA for the CDR3 is TGTGCCAGCAGTGAACTCCCCCCGGGACAGCTATACACAGATACGCAGTATTCT.

At least ten counts were recorded for this clonotype. The chain joins TRBV20-1 to TRBJ2-7; D possibly corresponds to TRBD2 (5 bases). V was clipped by 5 bases and J by 1 base, with 18 bases between them. This CDR3 region has 15 residues. Germline V gives CDR1 DFQATT, CDR2 SNEGSKA (reference sequence). DNA of the CDR3: TGCAGTGCTGACGGACGGGGAAGTGGGTCCTACGAGCAGTACTTC. This translates into CSADGRGSGSYEQYF.

As regards this clonotype: A much larger clone is a single base away; this may be a read error. The chain has TRBV5-3 and TRBJ2-7, with TRBD2 as a possible D gene (6 bases). TRBV5-3 is an ORF, and what it does is uncertain. This CDR3 is built from 15 residues. The DNA of the CDR3 is TGTGCCAGCAGCTTGATCACGGGAGCAGTGTACGAGCAGTACTTC. It codes for CASSLITGAVYEQYF.

This clonotype was observed at least ten times. The V and J genes are TRBV23-1 and TRBJ1-4; 8 bases map to TRBD1. TRBV23-1 qualifies as an ORF whose function is uncertain. The J segment lost 8 bases and the V segment lost 6 bases, leaving 20 bases of the junction unmatched. This CDR3 region has 18 residues. CDR3 amino acids: CASSRDFVPGGSLEKLFF. The CDR3 region has the DNA TGCGCCAGCAGCAGGGACTTTGTACCAGGGGGCTCTCTGGAAAAACTGTTTTTT.

This clonotype was recorded many times. J is TRBJ2-7 and V is TRBV20-1; either TRBD1 or TRBD2 may fit D (6 bases each). The germline CDR1 and CDR2 sequences are DFQATT and SNEGSKA (reference sequence). This CDR3 comprises 15 residues. Deletions cut 3 bases from V and 4 bases from J, with 19 bases between. The CDR3 coding sequence is TGCAGTGCTAGGCCCGGGGGCGTTTTAGAGTACGAGCAGTACTTC. It is translated as CSARPGGVLEYEQYF.

This clonotype was counted a few times. The chain employs TRBV19 and TRBJ2-1; 8 positions match TRBD2. V trimming: 8 bases; J trimming: 6 bases; junction bases outside the gene matches: 6. This CDR3 has 13 residues. CDR1 and CDR2 from the germline V gene are LNHDA and SQIVND (reference sequence). CDR3: CASGYSGANEQFF. The DNA of the CDR3 is TGTGCCAGTGGGTATAGCGGGGCCAATGAGCAGTTCTTC.

Concerning this clonotype: A much larger clone lies one base from this, so it may be a read error. The rearrangement links TRBV29-1 to TRBJ2-7, with 7 bases fitting TRBD2. Germline CDR1 reads SQVTM; CDR2 reads ANQGSEA. The CDR3 contains 15 residues. The CDR3 loop reads CSVVSAGKSSYEQHF. CDR3 in DNA: TGCAGCGTTGTTTCAGCGGGAAAGAGCTCCTACGAGCAGCACTTC.

This clonotype occurred many times. This chain joins TRBV29-1 and TRBJ2-7; 7 bases align to TRBD1. The CDR3 consists of 13 residues. Losses at the gene ends were 3 bases for V and 7 bases for J; bases not matched to a gene: 9. CDR1 and CDR2 from the germline V gene are SQVTM and ANQGSEA. CDR3 DNA: TGCAGCGTTGAGCCGACAGGGATGGGGGAGCAGTACTTC. It translates to CSVEPTGMGEQYF.

Regarding this clonotype: This may come from a read error, since a much larger clone is one base off. The chain couples TRBV7-6 to TRBJ2-5, with D hard to call. Germline CDR1 SGHVS, CDR2 FNYEAQ. The CDR3 loop spans 13 amino acids. Trimming pared 5 bases from V and 4 bases from J, leaving 11 bases between. The CDR3 sequence is CASSPRQRETQYF. The CDR3 DNA is TGTGCCAGCAGCCCCCGGCAGAGAGAGACCCAGTACTTC.